This TCR beta chain was obtained from a study of CD8+CD57+ T cells in acquired aplastic anemia. The study, taken as a whole, reports: Significance was not reached for CD8+ Simpson's diversity between patients and controls.

This clonotype was seen many times. The antigen is not known. TCR beta VDJ combinations and CDR3 sequences were profiled from genomic DNA. One entry per CDR3 protein, called by TCRdb with MiXCR from the reads. The sample lists more than 150,000 distinct CDR3 sequences, less than 55% occurring once. Sequenced input: sorted CD4+, CD8+, or CD8+CD57+ T cells (not recorded which) from PBMCs. The TCR sequence derives from a human donor in good health.

Here the CDR3 reads CASSGREDSYEQYF. In DNA, the CDR3 is TGTGCCAGCAGCGGCCGTGAAGACTCCTACGAGCAGTACTTC. The chain is built from TRBV9 and TRBJ2-7; the D is unclear. Germline CDR1 and CDR2: SGDLS and YYNGEE. CDR3 length: 14 amino acids. The ends were cut back, 3 bases at V and 0 bases at J, with 10 bases in the middle.